This T cell receptor beta chain was sequenced in a study of beta chain features in type 1 diabetes (dated by TCRdb to the late 2010s). Background for the entire study: Mean age, gender distribution, total cell number and subset yield did not differ between patients and healthy donors. A total of around 110,000,000 sorted cells were examined across all samples, and a strong correlation was observed between cell number per subset and RNA yield. Regulatory and stem cell-like memory subsets were obtained from only 8 patients and about eight healthy donors, while naive and central memory subsets were obtained from all 30 or so donors. In the study, recently diagnosed type 1 diabetes patients and matched healthy donors were compared on the TCRB repertoires of their sorted circulating CD4+ T cell subsets. The investigation overall reported the following: Shorter templates might be favored by PCR, yet because patient and control samples were amplified and corrected together, any such skew would affect both groups equally. Naive, central memory and regulatory TCRB repertoires appeared to be more alike among patients than among healthy donors. Because cDNA rather than genomic DNA was sequenced, highly expressing activated cells could have been over-represented, although no difference in activation and CD3 levels was found between groups. HLA sub-analyses involved small numbers of individuals, so any influence of HLA type on TCRB rearrangement remained unresolved. Patients with type 1 diabetes made fewer insertions and deleted more nucleotides at VDJ recombination sites, implying thymic rearrangement abnormalities. A moderate but significant shortening of TCRB CDR3 length was observed in type 1 diabetes patients in all four CD4+ subsets.

The entire amount of isolated RNA was reverse transcribed using the High Capacity cDNA Reverse Transcription Kit, so the sequenced TCRB transcripts were expressed ones. Naive, central memory and regulatory T cell samples underwent deep immunoSEQ sequencing, averaging around 3.6 million total reads per sample. Sorted cells were lysed in RLT buffer, and RNA was extracted using DNase-treated RNeasy Micro or Mini kits according to cell number. To prevent cross-contamination, every cell subset was processed on its own, while patient and healthy donor samples were processed together. TCRB sequences were amplified from cDNA with the immunoSEQ multiplex PCR, producing 87-bp fragments spanning the CDR3 region. Sequencing of the amplicons was performed on the Illumina HiSeq platform. In the original analysis: PCR bias was computationally corrected using synthetic template baselines, reads within Hamming distance 2 were collapsed, and singletons that could not be merged were discarded. Reads were aligned against IMGT so that V, D and J genes, CDR3 length and insertions or deletions at six rearrangement sites could be assigned. Within each subset, clonotype counts were normalized to the number of sorted cells before true diversity and Gini coefficients were calculated with the tcR R package. Repertoire sharing was quantified using the overlap coefficient calculated on TCRB nucleotide sequences. Out-of-frame TCRB sequences from naive cells were analyzed as a proxy for the pre-selection repertoire. The source is immuneACCESS, and TCRdb retained only in-frame sequences with V and J called. Part of the clones is not carried over; for the studies checked, unresolved V genes explain less than half of this, and the remainder is unexplained. D and trimming come from the DNA, and the V and J calls and clone size come from that table. This sample has around 400,000 clones in its table, and about 14% of those were observed once. The top ten constitute roughly 0.017% of the sample.

This clone was detected a few times. It has no known antigen specificity. Nothing much larger sits one base from this clone, and base qualities are not available. From each donor, a single peripheral blood sample of 95 to 150 mL on average was drawn into heparinised tubes. Using a panel that included CD45RO, CCR7, CD25, CD127, CD95 and CD27, naive, central memory, regulatory and stem cell-like memory CD4+ T cells were sorted on a BD FACSAria II. Every sorted population had a purity above 95%. PBMCs were isolated right away by Lymphoprep density gradient centrifugation and were stained directly, without culture. Samples were stained and sorted in pairs, with one healthy donor and one patient per experiment, so that batch effects were minimized. This receptor was taken from a woman aged 18 to 35 in good health. Sequencing was carried out using naive CD4+ T cells from blood. The cell subset or site tag for this specimen amounts to: true naive CD4+ T cells.

The nucleotides are TGCGCCAGCAGTCAAACGACAGTAACCTTGAGCAATCAGCCCCAGCATTTT. Its product reads: CASSQTTVTLSNQPQHF. The chain joins TRBV23-1 to TRBJ1-5, with TRBD1 tentatively as D gene (5 bases match). TRBV23-1 is noted as an ORF with a role that remains uncertain. The trim is 2 bases for V and 1 base for J, with a gap of 15 bases between the germline ends. The CDR3 starts with the cysteine, ends with the phenylalanine, and has 17 residues. Only the CDR3 part of the read is kept: 51 bases, read in frame from the first base.